This record covers a single TCR beta chain. Its target antigen remains unknown. Base qualities are not provided; no much larger clone lies one nucleotide away. The source of the sample is a study of CD4 T cell repertoires and nickel (dated by TCRdb to 2018 to 2021). Library creation used RT-PCR. This sample was sequenced with an Illumina MiSeq. The public reads were reanalyzed by TCRdb: fastp trimming at Q25, MiXCR alignment, in-frame beta chains only. Under each unique CDR3 protein, matching rows form one entry showing the most common genes and DNA. The sample table lists hundreds of distinct CDR3 sequences, roughly 90% of them with a count of one. The top ten constitute 10% of the sample. The CDR3 holds 14 amino acids from the cysteine to the phenylalanine. The retained sequence is limited to the CDR3, 42 bases, with the frame set at the first base. The V and J ends are trimmed by 6 bases and 5 bases, leaving 15 bases between them. CDR1 and CDR2 (MNHEY, SVGEGT) derive from the germline V gene.

The clonotype originates from a human donor in a nickel allergy study, with or without nickel allergy (not recorded which). It is not recorded whether this sample comes from one donor or several. Sequenced sample: CD4+ T cells from blood, not recorded whether cultured. The V and J segments used are TRBV6-2 or TRBV6-3 and TRBJ2-3, with TRBD1 as a weak D call on 8 bases. The encoded CDR3 is CASSTGGVEDTQYF. The DNA is TGTGCCAGCAGCACAGGGGGGGTGGAAGATACGCAGTATTTT.